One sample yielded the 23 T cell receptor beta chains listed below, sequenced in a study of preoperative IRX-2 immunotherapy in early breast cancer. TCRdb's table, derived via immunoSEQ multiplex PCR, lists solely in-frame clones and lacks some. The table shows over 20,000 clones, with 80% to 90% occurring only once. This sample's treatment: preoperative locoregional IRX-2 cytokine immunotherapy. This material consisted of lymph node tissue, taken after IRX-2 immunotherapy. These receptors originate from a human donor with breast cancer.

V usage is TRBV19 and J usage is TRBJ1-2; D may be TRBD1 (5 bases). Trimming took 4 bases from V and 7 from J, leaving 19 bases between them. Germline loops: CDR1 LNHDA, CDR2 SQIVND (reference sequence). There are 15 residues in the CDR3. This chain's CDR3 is CASSSDPGYRGGYTF. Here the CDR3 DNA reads TGTGCCAGTAGTAGCGACCCAGGGTATAGAGGTGGCTACACCTTC. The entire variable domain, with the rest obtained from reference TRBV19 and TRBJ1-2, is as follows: DGGITQSPKYLFRKEGQNVTLSCEQNLNHDAMYWYRQDPGQGLRLIYYSQIVNDFQKGDIAEGYSVSREKKESFPLTVTSAQKNPTAFYLCASSSDPGYRGGYTFGSGTRLTVV.

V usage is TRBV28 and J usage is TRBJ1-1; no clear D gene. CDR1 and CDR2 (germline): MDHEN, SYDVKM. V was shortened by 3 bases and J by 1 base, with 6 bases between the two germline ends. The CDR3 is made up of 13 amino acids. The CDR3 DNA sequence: TGTGCCAGCAGTTTTTTACAGAACACTGAAGCTTTCTTT. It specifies CASSFLQNTEAFF.

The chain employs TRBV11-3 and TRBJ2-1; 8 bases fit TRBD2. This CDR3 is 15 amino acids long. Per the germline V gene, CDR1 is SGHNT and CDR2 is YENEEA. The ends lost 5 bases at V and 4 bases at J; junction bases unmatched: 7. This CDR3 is CASSPRTSSYNEQFF. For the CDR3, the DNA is TGTGCCAGCAGCCCCCGGACTAGCTCTTACAATGAGCAGTTCTTC.

The CDR3 protein is CASSPPPANIQYF. CDR3 sequence (DNA): TGTGCCAGCAGCCCACCACCGGCGAACATTCAGTACTTC. The chain has TRBV28 and TRBJ2-4; D is unresolved. The ends were cut back, 6 bases at V and 7 bases at J, with 13 bases in the middle. The CDR3 totals 13 residues. CDR1 is MDHEN and CDR2 is SYDVKM in the germline V gene.

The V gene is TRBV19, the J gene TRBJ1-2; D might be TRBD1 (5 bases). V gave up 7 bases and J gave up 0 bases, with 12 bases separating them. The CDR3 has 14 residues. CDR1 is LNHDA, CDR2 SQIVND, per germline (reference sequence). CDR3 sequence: CASKNRQANYGYTF. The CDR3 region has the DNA TGTGCCAGTAAAAACAGGCAAGCTAACTATGGCTACACCTTC.

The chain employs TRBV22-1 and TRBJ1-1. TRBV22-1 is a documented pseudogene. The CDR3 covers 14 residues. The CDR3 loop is CASSANWGVAIAFF. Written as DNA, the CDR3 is TGTGCCAGCAGTGCCAATTGGGGGGTCGCGATAGCTTTCTTT.

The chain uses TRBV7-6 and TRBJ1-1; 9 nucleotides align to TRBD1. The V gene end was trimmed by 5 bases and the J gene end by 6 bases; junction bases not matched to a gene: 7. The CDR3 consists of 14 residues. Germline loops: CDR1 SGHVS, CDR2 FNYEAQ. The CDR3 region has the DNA TGTGCCAGCAGCGTCCTACAGGGGGCCTCTGAAGCTTTCTTT. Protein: CASSVLQGASEAFF.

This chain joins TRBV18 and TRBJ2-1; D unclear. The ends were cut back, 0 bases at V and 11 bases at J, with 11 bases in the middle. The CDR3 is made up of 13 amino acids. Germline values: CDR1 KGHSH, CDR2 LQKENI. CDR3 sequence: CASSPPSHEKQFF. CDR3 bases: TGTGCCAGCTCACCACCGTCCCACGAGAAGCAGTTCTTC. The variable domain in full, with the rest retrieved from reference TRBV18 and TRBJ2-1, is NAGVMQNPRHLVRRRGQEARLRCSPMKGHSHVYWYRQLPEEGLKFMVYLQKENIIDESGMPKERFSAEFPKEGPSILRIQQVVRGDSAAYFCASSPPSHEKQFFGPGTRLTVL.

CDR3 nucleotides: TGCAGCGTGAAACAGGAGCCTGGTGAAGCTTTCTTT. Translation gives CSVKQEPGEAFF. The genes are TRBV29-1 and TRBJ1-1; maybe TRBD1 (5 bases). CDR3 length: 12 residues. The germline V gene has CDR1 SQVTM and CDR2 ANQGSEA. V gave up 6 bases and J gave up 7 bases, with 15 bases separating them. The full variable domain, rest sourced from reference TRBV29-1 and TRBJ1-1, is SAVISQKPSRDICQRGTSLTIQCQVDSQVTMMFWYRQQPGQSLTLIATANQGSEATYESGFVIDKFPISRPNLTFSTLTVSNMSPEDSSIYLCSVKQEPGEAFFGQGTRLTVV.

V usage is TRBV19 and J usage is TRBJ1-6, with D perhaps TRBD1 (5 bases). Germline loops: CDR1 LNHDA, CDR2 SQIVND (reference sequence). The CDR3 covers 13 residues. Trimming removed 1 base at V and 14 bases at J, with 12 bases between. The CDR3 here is CASSIGWGLTLHF. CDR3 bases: TGTGCCAGTAGTATAGGTTGGGGGTTAACCCTCCACTTT.

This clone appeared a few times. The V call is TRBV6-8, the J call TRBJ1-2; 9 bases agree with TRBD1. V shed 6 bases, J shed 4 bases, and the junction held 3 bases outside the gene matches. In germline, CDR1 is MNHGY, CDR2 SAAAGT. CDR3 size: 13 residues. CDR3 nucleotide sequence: TGTGCCAGCAGCGAGGGACAGGGCTATGGCTACACCTTC. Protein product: CASSEGQGYGYTF.

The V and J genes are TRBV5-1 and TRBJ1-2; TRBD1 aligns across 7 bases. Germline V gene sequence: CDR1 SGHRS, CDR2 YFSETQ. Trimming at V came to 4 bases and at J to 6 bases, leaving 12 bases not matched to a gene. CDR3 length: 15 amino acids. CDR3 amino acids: CASSLQGQLADGYTF. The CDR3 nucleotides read TGCGCCAGCAGCCTCCAGGGACAGTTGGCGGATGGCTACACCTTC.

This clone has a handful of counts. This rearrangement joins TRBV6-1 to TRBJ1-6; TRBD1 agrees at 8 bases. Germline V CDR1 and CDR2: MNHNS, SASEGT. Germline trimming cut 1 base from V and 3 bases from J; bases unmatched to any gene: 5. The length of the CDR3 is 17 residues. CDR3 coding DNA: TGTGCCAGCAGTGAAGTGATTGGACAGGGCTATAATTCACCCCTCCACTTT. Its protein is CASSEVIGQGYNSPLHF.

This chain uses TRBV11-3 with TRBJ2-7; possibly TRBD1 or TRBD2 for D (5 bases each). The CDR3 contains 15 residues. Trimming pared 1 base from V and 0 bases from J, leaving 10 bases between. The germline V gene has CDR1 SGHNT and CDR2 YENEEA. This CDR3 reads CASSLGRGRSYEQYF. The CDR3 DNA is TGTGCCAGCAGCTTAGGACGGGGACGCTCCTACGAGCAGTACTTC.

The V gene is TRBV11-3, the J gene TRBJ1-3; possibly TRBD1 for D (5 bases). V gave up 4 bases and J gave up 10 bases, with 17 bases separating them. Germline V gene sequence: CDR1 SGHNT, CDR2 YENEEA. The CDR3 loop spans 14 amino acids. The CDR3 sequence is CASSSTGFGRTIYF. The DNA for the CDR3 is TGTGCCAGCAGCTCCACAGGCTTTGGTCGAACCATATATTTT.

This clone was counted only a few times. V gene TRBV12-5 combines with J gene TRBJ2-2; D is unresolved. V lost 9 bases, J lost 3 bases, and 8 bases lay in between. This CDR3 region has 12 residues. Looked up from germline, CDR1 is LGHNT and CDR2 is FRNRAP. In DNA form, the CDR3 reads TGTGCTAGCTCGTATCACACCGGGGAGCTGTTTTTT. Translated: CASSYHTGELFF.

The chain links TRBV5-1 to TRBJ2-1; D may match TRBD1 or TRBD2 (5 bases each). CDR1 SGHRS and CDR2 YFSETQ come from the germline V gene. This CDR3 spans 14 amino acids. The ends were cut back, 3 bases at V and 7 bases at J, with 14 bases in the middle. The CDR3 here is CASSSGTPGNEQFF. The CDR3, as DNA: TGCGCCAGCAGCTCCGGGACCCCGGGGAATGAGCAGTTCTTC.

CDR3 sequence: CASSSDRGRELGTEAFF. As DNA, the CDR3 is TGTGCCAGCAGTTCGGACAGGGGGCGCGAGCTGGGCACTGAAGCTTTCTTT. The chain links TRBV6-8 to TRBJ1-1, with 11 bases fitting TRBD1. The length of the CDR3 is 17 residues. Per the germline V gene, CDR1 is MNHGY and CDR2 is SAAAGT. J lost 4 bases, V lost 4 bases, and 11 bases had no gene match.

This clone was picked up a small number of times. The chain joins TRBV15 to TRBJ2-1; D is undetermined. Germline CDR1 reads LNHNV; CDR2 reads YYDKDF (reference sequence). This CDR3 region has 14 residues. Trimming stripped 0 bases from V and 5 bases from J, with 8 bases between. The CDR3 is CATSRDRHNNEQFF. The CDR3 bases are TGTGCCACCAGCAGAGATCGGCATAACAATGAGCAGTTCTTC.

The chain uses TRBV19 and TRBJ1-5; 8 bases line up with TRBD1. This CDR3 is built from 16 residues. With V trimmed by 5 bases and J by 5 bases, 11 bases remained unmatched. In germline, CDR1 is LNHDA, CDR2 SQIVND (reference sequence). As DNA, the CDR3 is TGTGCCAGTAGTCGATTACCTCGGACAGGGTATCAGCCCCAGCATTTT. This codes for CASSRLPRTGYQPQHF.

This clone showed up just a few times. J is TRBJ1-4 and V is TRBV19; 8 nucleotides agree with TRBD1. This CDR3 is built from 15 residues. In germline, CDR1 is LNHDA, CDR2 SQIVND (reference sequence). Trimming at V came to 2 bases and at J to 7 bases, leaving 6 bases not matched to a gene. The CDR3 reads CASSIQGALSEKLFF. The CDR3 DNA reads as TGTGCCAGTAGTATACAGGGGGCCTTAAGTGAAAAACTGTTTTTT. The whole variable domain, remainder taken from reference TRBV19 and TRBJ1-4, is DGGITQSPKYLFRKEGQNVTLSCEQNLNHDAMYWYRQDPGQGLRLIYYSQIVNDFQKGDIAEGYSVSREKKESFPLTVTSAQKNPTAFYLCASSIQGALSEKLFFGSGTQLSVL.

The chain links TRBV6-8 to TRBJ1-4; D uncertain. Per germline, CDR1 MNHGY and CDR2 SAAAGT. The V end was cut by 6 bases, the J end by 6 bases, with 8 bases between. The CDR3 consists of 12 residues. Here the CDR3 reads CASRTGDEKLFF. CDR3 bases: TGTGCCAGCAGAACGGGAGATGAAAAACTGTTTTTT.

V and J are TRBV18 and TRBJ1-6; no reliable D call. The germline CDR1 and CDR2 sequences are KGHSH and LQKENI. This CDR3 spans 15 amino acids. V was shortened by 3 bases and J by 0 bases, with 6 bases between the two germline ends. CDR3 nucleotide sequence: TGTGCCAGCTCACCTAGGGACTCCTATAATTCACCCCTCCACTTT. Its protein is CASSPRDSYNSPLHF.